The 15 T cell receptor beta chains given below trace back to one sample, sequenced in a study of T cell responses to AZD1222 COVID-19 vaccine. Generated by immunoSEQ multiplex PCR, the TCRdb table keeps only in-frame clones and is missing some. This table holds approximately 180,000 clones, just under 90% found once. Specimen: peripheral blood, collected on day 0 of AZD1222 vaccination. The source of these receptors is an adult in good health.

This clone came up a few times. V and J are TRBV19 and TRBJ1-6, with 7 bases fitting TRBD1. Unmatched junction bases numbered 16, after V lost 7 bases and J lost 10 bases. This CDR3 contains 16 residues. From germline, CDR1 is LNHDA and CDR2 SQIVND (reference sequence). The CDR3 loop reads CASKRVTGEGRSPLHF. The CDR3 coding sequence is TGTGCCAGTAAGCGGGTAACAGGGGAAGGGCGATCACCCCTCCACTTT.

V is TRBV3-1 (or the pseudogene TRBV3-2) and J is TRBJ2-7; D possibly corresponds to TRBD1 (7 bases). Trimming took 1 base from V and 2 from J, leaving 12 bases between them. From germline, CDR1 is LGHDT and CDR2 YNNKEL (reference sequence). CDR3 length equals 15 residues. CDR3 region: CASSQGAGGPYEQYF. The CDR3 DNA reads as TGTGCCAGCAGCCAAGGGGCAGGGGGGCCCTACGAGCAGTACTTC.

This sequence joins TRBV28 and TRBJ1-3; 9 nucleotides agree with TRBD1. With V trimmed by 6 bases and J by 2 bases, 5 bases remained unmatched. The germline V gene has CDR1 MDHEN and CDR2 SYDVKM. The length of the CDR3 is 15 residues. The chain's CDR3 is CASRAGDRAGNTIYF. CDR3 sequence (DNA): TGTGCCAGCAGGGCCGGGGACAGGGCTGGAAACACCATATATTTT.

The chain has TRBV19 and TRBJ1-6; D gene ambiguous. Between the trimmed V and J ends, which lost 2 bases and 7 bases, there was a span of 12 bases. Germline-derived CDR1 and CDR2 are LNHDA and SQIVND (reference sequence). The CDR3 has 15 residues. CDR3 in DNA: TGTGCCAGTAGTATACCAGAGGGAGTCAATTCACCCCTCCACTTT. Translated: CASSIPEGVNSPLHF.

This clone was observed once. The germline gene is not matched at one end of the junction; a read error may be the cause. The rearrangement uses TRBV13 and TRBJ1-2; D call uncertain. Looked up from germline, CDR1 is PRHDT and CDR2 is FYEKMQ (reference sequence). There are 9 residues in the CDR3. The CDR3 nucleotides read TGTGCCAGCAGCTTAGCCCGACGGTTC. Amino acid sequence: CASSLARRF.

The chain combines TRBV5-6 with TRBJ1-2; TRBD1 matches 8 bases. Germline V gives CDR1 SGHDT, CDR2 YYEEEE. V lost 4 bases, J lost 6 bases, and 17 bases stayed unmatched. This CDR3 comprises 17 residues. The CDR3 loop is CASSRVLLGTGVNGYTF. The DNA of the CDR3 is TGTGCCAGCAGCCGAGTCTTACTGGGGACAGGTGTTAATGGCTACACCTTC.

This clone was counted a single time. The chain links TRBV13 to TRBJ2-5; 9 nucleotides agree with TRBD2. Looked up from germline, CDR1 is PRHDT and CDR2 is FYEKMQ (reference sequence). CDR3 length: 15 amino acids. The V segment lost 5 bases and the J segment 5 bases; nucleotides outside the gene matches: 9. CDR3 region: CASSTLAGAGETQYF. The DNA of the CDR3 is TGTGCCAGCAGCACCTTAGCGGGAGCGGGGGAGACCCAGTACTTC.

The V gene is TRBV30, the J gene TRBJ1-6; 7 bases are a match to TRBD1. With V trimmed by 2 bases and J by 5 bases, 15 bases remained unmatched. CDR1 GTSNPN and CDR2 SVGIG come from the germline V gene (reference sequence). The CDR3 is 18 residues long. The CDR3 region is CAWSRGPGRDRNNSPLHF. CDR3 nucleotide sequence: TGTGCCTGGAGTCGAGGCCCGGGGAGGGACAGAAATAATTCACCCCTCCACTTT.

V and J are TRBV18 and TRBJ2-2; TRBD1 or TRBD2 may be the D gene (5 bases each). The CDR3 consists of 17 residues. The germline V gene has CDR1 KGHSH and CDR2 LQKENI. V was shortened by 0 bases and J by 0 bases, with 11 bases between the two germline ends. The CDR3 is CASSPPGWGTNTGELFF. CDR3 coding DNA: TGTGCCAGCTCACCACCGGGATGGGGGACGAACACCGGGGAGCTGTTTTTT.

This clone is a singleton in its sample. The chain couples TRBV5-4 to TRBJ1-2, with 7 bases fitting TRBD1. The CDR3 is made up of 15 amino acids. The V and J ends lost 4 bases and 1 base, in that order; junction bases with no gene match: 7. Germline CDR1 SGHNT, CDR2 YYREEE (reference sequence). CDR3 sequence: CASSLRDRDNYGYTF. The CDR3, as DNA: TGTGCCAGCAGCCTCCGGGACAGAGATAACTATGGCTACACCTTC.

The chain has TRBV7-6 and TRBJ2-5; TRBD1 might be the D (5 bases). Germline V gives CDR1 SGHVS, CDR2 FNYEAQ. The CDR3 loop spans 13 amino acids. V lost 4 bases to trimming and J lost 5 bases, with 11 bases between them. CDR3: CASSSQGWETQYF. The CDR3 nucleotides read TGTGCCAGCAGCTCGCAGGGTTGGGAGACCCAGTACTTC.

The V gene is TRBV7-9, the J gene TRBJ1-6; D remains ambiguous. Germline-derived CDR1 and CDR2 are SEHNR and FQNEAQ (reference sequence). V was shortened by 2 bases and J by 8 bases, with 7 bases between the two germline ends. The CDR3 is 13 residues long. The CDR3 DNA sequence: TGTGCCAGCAGCTTAAGGTTTGATTCACCCCTCCACTTT. Residues: CASSLRFDSPLHF.

This chain connects TRBV2 to TRBJ1-4; 10 bases line up with TRBD1. V trimming: 4 bases; J trimming: 5 bases; junction bases outside the gene matches: 4. Germline loops: CDR1 SNHLY, CDR2 FYNNEI. The CDR3 is 15 amino acids. The CDR3 loop is CASSGDRGNNEKLFF. The CDR3 DNA is TGTGCCAGCAGTGGGGACAGGGGAAACAATGAAAAACTGTTTTTT.

The chain joins TRBV18 to TRBJ1-5; maybe TRBD1 (5 bases). The CDR3 runs 15 residues. Germline CDR1 and CDR2: KGHSH and LQKENI. V gave up 8 bases and J gave up 0 bases, with 14 bases separating them. CDR3 DNA: TGTGCCAGCCGCTCCGGGGGATATAGCAATCAGCCCCAGCATTTT. This gives the protein CASRSGGYSNQPQHF.

The chain is built from TRBV7-9 and TRBJ1-1, with 7 nucleotides matching TRBD1. V was clipped by 5 bases and J by 0 bases; unmatched bases: 12. This CDR3 is built from 17 residues. The V gene's germline CDR1 is SEHNR and CDR2 FQNEAQ (reference sequence). Here the CDR3 reads CASSGGTANPMNTEAFF. DNA of the CDR3: TGTGCCAGCAGCGGTGGGACAGCGAATCCCATGAACACTGAAGCTTTCTTT.